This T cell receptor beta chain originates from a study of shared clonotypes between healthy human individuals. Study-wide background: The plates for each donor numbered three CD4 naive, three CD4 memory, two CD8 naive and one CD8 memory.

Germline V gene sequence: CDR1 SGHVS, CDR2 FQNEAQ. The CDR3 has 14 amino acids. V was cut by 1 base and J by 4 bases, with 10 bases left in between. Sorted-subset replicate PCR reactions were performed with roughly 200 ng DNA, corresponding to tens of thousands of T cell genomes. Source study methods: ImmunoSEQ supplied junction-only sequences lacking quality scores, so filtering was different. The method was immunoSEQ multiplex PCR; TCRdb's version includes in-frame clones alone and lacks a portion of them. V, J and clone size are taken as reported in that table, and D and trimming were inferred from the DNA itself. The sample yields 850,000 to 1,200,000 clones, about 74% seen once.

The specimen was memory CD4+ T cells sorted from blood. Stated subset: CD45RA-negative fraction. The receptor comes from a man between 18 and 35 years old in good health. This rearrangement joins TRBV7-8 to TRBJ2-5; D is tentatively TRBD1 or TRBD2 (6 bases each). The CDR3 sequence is CASSLDRGRETQYF. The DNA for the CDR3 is TGTGCCAGCAGCTTAGATCGGGGGCGAGAGACCCAGTACTTC.